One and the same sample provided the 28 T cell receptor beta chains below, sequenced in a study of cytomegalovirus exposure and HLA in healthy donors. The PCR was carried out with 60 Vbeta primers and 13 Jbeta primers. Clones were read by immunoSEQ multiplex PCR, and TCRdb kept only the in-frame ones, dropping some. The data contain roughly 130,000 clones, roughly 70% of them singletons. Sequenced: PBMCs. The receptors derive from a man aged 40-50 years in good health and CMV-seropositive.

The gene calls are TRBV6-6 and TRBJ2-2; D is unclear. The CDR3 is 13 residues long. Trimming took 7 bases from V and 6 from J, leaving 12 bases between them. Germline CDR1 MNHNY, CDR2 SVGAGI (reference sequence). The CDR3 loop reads CASTLDGSGELFF. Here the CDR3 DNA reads TGTGCCAGCACCCTAGACGGGTCCGGGGAGCTGTTTTTT.

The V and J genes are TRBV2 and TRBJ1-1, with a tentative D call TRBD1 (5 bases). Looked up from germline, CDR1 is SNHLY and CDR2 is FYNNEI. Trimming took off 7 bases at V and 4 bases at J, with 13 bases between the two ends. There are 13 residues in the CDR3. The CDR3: CASTEGVPTEAFF. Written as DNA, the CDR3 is TGTGCCAGCACCGAAGGGGTTCCCACTGAAGCTTTCTTT.

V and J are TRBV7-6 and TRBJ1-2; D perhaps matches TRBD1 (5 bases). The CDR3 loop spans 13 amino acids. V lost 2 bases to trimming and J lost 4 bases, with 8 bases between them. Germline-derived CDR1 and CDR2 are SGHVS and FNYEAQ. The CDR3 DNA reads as TGTGCCAGCAGCTTACAGGGTGGCTATGGCTACACCTTC. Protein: CASSLQGGYGYTF.

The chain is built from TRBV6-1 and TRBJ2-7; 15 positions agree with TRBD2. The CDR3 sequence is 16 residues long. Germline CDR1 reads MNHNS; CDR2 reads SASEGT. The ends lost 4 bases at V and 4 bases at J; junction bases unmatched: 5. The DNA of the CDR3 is TGTGCCAGCAGTGGCTGGACTAGCGGGAGGGGGTACGAGCAGTACTTC. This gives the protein CASSGWTSGRGYEQYF.

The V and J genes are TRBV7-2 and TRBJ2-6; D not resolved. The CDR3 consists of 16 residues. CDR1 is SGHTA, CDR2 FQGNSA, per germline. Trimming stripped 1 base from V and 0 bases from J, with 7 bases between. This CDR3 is CASSLGPSSGANVLTF. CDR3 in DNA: TGTGCCAGCAGCTTAGGTCCCAGCTCTGGGGCCAACGTCCTGACTTTC. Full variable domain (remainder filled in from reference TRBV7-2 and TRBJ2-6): GAGVSQSPSNKVTEKGKDVELRCDPISGHTALYWYRQSLGQGLEFLIYFQGNSAPDKSGLPSDRFSAERTGGSVSTLTIQRTQQEDSAVYLCASSLGPSSGANVLTFGAGSRLTVL.

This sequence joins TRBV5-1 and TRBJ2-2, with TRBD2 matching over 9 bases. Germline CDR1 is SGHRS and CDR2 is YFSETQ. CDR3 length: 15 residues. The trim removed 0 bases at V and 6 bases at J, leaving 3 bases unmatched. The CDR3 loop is CASSLAAGGAGELFF. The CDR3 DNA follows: TGCGCCAGCAGCTTGGCCGCGGGGGGGGCCGGGGAGCTGTTTTTT.

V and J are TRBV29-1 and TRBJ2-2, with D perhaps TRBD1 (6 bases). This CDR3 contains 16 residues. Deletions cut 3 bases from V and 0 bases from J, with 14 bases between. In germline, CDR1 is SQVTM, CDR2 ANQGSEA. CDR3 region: CSVDGTGHTNTGELFF. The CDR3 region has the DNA TGCAGCGTTGACGGGACGGGACATACGAACACCGGGGAGCTGTTTTTT.

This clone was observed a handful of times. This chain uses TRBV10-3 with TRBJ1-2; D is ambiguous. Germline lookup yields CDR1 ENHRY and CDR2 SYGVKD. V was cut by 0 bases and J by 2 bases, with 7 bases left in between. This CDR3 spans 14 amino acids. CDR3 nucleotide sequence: TGTGCCATCAGTGAGTCTTCGGGGAACTATGGCTACACCTTC. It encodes CAISESSGNYGYTF.

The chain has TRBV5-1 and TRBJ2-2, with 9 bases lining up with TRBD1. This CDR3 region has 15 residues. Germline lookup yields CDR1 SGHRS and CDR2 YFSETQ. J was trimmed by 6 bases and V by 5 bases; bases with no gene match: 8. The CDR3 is CASRQQGAVAGELFF. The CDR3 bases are TGCGCCAGCAGGCAACAGGGGGCGGTCGCCGGGGAGCTGTTTTTT.

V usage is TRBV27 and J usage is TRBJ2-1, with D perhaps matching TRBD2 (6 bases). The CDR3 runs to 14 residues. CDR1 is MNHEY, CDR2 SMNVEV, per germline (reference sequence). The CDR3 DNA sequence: TGTGCGACAGTTGTCCGGGAGAGGTACAATGAGCAGTTCTTC. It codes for CATVVRERYNEQFF.

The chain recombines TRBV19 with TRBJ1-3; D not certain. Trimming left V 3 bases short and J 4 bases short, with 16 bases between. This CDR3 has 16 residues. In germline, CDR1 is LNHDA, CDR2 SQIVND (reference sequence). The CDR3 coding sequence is TGTGCCAGTAGTATTCGTTCGGGAGCTCCCGGAAACACCATATATTTT. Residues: CASSIRSGAPGNTIYF.

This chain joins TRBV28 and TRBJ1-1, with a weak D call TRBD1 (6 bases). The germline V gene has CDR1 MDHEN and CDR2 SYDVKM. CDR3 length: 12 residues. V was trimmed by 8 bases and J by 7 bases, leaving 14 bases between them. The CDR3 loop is CASGVLQGEAFF. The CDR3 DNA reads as TGTGCCAGCGGGGTTCTACAGGGTGAAGCTTTCTTT.

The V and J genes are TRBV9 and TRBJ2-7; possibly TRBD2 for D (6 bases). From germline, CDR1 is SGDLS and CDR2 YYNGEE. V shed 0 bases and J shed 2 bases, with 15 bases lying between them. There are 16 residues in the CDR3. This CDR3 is CASSVAGNSGTYEQYF. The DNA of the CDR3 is TGTGCCAGCAGCGTAGCTGGTAATAGCGGCACCTACGAGCAGTACTTC.

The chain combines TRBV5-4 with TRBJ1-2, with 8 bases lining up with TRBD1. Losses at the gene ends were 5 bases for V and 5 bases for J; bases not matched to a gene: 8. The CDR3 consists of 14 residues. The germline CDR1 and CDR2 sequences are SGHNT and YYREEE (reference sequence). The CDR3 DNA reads TGTGCCAGCAGTCCCCAGGACAGGGTATATGGCTACACCTTC. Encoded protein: CASSPQDRVYGYTF.

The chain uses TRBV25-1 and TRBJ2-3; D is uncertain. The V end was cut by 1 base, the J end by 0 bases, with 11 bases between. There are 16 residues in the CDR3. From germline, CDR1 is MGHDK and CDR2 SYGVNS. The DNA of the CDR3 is TGTGCCAGCAGTGAATCTATCTCCTGGAGCACAGATACGCAGTATTTT. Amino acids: CASSESISWSTDTQYF.

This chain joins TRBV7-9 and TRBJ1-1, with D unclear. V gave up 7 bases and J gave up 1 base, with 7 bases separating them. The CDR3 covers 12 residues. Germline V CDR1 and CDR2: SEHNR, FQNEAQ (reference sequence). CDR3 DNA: TGTGCCAGCACCCGGGAGAACACTGAAGCTTTCTTT. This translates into CASTRENTEAFF.

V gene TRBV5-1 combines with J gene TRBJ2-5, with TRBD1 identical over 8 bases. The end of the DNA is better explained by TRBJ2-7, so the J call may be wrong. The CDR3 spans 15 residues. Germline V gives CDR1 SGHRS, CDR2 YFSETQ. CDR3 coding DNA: TGCGCCAGCAGCTTGGTGGCAGGGGGCAACTACGAGCAGTACTTC. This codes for CASSLVAGGNYEQYF.

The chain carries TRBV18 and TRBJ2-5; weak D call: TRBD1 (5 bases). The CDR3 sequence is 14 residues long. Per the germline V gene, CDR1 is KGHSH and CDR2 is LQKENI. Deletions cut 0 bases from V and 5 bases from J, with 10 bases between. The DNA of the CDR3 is TGTGCCAGCTCACCACCGTCCAGGGATGAGACCCAGTACTTC. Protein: CASSPPSRDETQYF.

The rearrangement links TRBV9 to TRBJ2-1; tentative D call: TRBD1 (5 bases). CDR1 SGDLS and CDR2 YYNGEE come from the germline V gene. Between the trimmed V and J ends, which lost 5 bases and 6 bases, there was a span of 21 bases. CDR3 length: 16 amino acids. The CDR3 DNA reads TGTGCCAGCAGTGTCAGAACAGGATTAATGGGCAATGAGCAGTTCTTC. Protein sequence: CASSVRTGLMGNEQFF.

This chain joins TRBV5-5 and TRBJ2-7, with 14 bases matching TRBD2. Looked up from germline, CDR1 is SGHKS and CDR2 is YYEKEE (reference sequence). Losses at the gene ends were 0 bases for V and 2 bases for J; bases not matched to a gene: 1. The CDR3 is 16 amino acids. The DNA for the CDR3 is TGTGCCAGCAGCTTGGAGACTAGCGGGAGGGCCTACGAGCAGTACTTC. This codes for CASSLETSGRAYEQYF. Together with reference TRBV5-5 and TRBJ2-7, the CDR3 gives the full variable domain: DAGVTQSPTHLIKTRGQQVTLRCSPISGHKSVSWYQQVLGQGPQFIFQYYEKEERGRGNFPDRFSARQFPNYSSELNVNALLLGDSALYLCASSLETSGRAYEQYFGPGTRLTVT.

CDR3 region: CATQAVGLRGGTDTQYF. The CDR3 DNA is TGTGCCACCCAAGCCGTGGGGCTTCGGGGGGGCACAGATACGCAGTATTTT. The chain couples TRBV15 to TRBJ2-3; 7 nucleotides agree with TRBD2. The CDR3 spans 17 residues. The J segment lost 1 base and the V segment lost 8 bases, leaving 15 bases of the junction unmatched. Germline CDR1 is LNHNV and CDR2 is YYDKDF (reference sequence).

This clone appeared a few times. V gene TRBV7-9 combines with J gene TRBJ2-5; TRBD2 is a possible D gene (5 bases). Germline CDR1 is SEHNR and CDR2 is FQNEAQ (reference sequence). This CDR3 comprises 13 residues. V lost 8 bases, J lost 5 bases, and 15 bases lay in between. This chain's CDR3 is CASGRRERETQYF. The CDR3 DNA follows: TGTGCCAGCGGTCGAAGGGAGAGGGAGACCCAGTACTTC.

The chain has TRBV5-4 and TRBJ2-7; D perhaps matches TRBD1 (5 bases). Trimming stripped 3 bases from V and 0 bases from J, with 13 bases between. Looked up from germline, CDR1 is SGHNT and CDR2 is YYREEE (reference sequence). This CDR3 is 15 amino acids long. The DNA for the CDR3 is TGTGCCAGCAGCTCCATGGACACGAGCTCCTACGAGCAGTACTTC. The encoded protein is CASSSMDTSSYEQYF.

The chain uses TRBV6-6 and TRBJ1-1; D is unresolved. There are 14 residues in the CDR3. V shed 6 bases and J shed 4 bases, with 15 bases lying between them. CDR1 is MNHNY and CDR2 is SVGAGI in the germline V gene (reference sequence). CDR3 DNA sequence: TGTGCCAGCAGCCCACTACTCGAGGGCACTGAAGCTTTCTTT. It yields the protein CASSPLLEGTEAFF.

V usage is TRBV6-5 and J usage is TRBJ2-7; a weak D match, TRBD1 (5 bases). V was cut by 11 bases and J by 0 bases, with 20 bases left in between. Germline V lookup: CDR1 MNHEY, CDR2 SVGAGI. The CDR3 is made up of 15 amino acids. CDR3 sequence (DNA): TGTGCCTCCAGTTACTCCTACCAGGGCTCCTACGAGCAGTACTTC. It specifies CASSYSYQGSYEQYF.

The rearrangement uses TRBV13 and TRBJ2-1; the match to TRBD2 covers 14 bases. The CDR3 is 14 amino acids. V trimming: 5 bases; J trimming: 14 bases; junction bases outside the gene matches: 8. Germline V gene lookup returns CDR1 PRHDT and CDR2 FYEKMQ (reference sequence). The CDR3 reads CASSQGLAGGSKFF. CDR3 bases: TGTGCCAGCAGCCAAGGACTAGCGGGAGGATCCAAGTTCTTC.

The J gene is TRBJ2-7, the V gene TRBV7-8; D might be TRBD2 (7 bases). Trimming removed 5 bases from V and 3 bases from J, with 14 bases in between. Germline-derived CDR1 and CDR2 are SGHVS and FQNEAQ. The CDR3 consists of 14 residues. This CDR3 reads CASSLEGGVYEQYF. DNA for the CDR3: TGTGCCAGCAGCCTCGAGGGGGGGGTCTACGAGCAGTACTTC.

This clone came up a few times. The CDR3: CASSQTGSPTTEAFF. The CDR3 bases are TGTGCCAGCAGCCAAACGGGGAGCCCAACCACTGAAGCTTTCTTT. The chain carries TRBV14 and TRBJ1-1; no clear D gene. Germline CDR1 is SGHDN and CDR2 is FVKESK. The CDR3 has 15 residues. V dropped 2 bases and J dropped 4 bases, with 14 bases sitting between them.